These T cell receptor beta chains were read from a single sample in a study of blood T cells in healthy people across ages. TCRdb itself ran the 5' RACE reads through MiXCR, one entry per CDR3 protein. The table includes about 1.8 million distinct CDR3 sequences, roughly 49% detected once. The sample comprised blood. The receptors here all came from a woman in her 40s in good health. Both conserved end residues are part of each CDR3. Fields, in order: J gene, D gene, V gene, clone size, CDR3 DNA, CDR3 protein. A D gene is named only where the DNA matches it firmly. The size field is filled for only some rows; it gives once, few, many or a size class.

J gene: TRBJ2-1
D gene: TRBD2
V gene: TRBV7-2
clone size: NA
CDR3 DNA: TGTGCCAGCAGCACTACTAGCGGGGGGCCCTACAATGAGCAGTTCTTC
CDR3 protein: CASSTTSGGPYNEQFF

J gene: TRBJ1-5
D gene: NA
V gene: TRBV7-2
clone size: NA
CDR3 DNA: TGTGCCAGCAGCTTAGCCGGGTCTCAGCCCCAGCATTTT
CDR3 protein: CASSLAGSQPQHF

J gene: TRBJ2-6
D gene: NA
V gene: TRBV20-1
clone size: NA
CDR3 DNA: TGCAGTGCTAGAGATAAAGCCAGGGAGGCCGGGGCCAACGTCCTGACTTTC
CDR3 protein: CSARDKAREAGANVLTF

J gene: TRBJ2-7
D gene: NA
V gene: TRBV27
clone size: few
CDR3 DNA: TGTGCCACCAAACGGGGATACGAGCAGTACTTC
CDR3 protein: CATKRGYEQYF

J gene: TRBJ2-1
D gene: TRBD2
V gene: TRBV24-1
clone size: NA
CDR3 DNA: TGTGCCACCAGTGATTCACTAGCGGGGGAGCAGTTCTTC
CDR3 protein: CATSDSLAGEQFF

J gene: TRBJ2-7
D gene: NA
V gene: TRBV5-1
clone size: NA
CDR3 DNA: TGCGCCAGCAGCTTAAACCGGACAGACTACGAGCAGTACTTC
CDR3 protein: CASSLNRTDYEQYF

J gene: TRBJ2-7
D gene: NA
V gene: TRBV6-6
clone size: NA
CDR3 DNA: TGTGCCAGCAGTTACGCCGGGAGAGGGTTGGACGAGCAGTACTTC
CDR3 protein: CASSYAGRGLDEQYF

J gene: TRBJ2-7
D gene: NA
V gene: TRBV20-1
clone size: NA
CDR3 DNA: TGCAGTGCTAAGGTCGAGGGGTTCGGGTACGAGCAGTACTTC
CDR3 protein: CSAKVEGFGYEQYF

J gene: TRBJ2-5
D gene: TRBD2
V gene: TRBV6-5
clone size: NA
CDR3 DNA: TGTGCCACCCTTGGGGAGGGCGGGATCGAGACCCAGTACTTC
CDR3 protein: CATLGEGGIETQYF

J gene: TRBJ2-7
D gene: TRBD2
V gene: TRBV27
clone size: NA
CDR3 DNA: TGTGCCAGCAGAATGCGGGGGGGTCTCTACGAGCAGTACTTC
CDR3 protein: CASRMRGGLYEQYF

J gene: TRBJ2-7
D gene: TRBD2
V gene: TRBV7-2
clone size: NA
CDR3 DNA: TGTGCCAACATCCTCGGGGGGGCTAGCTCCTACGAGCAGTACTTC
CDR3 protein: CANILGGASSYEQYF